The TCR beta chain described here comes from a study of spatial heterogeneity in lung cancer. On the study more broadly: Beta-chain sequences were consistently detected more often than alpha-chain sequences.

Time point indicated: sample taken at primary tumor resection. The donors were 70 or so patients with non-small cell lung cancer that was early-stage and untreated. The input material, whole RNA from tumor, nontumor lung or frozen PBMC, was sequenced unsorted. Each CDR3 protein is one row after TCRdb ran MiXCR on the 5' RACE reads. The sample contains about 92,000 distinct CDR3 sequences, over 9.5% of which appear only once. The V and J ends lost 2 bases and 2 bases respectively, with 12 bases between them. This CDR3 is 16 amino acids long. Germline V CDR1 and CDR2: SGHAT, FQNNGV. The chain joins TRBV11-2 to TRBJ2-2; D uncertain. The TCR was taken from a male donor with early-stage non-small cell lung cancer. Specimen: PBMCs, collected at surgery. CDR3 bases: TGTGCCAGCAGCTTACAAACGACACTTAACACCGGGGAGCTGTTTTTT. This codes for CASSLQTTLNTGELFF.